These 20 T cell receptor beta chains came from one sample sequenced in a study of regulatory T cells in long-lasting Graves disease (dated by TCRdb to about 2021). The sample's time point label, in plain terms: newly diagnosed GD, antithyroid drugs for less than 3 months. RNA was extracted from PBMCs in TRIzol for both TCR sequencing and RNA sequencing. The receptor library was made with multiplex PCR. The run used an Illumina HiSeq 4000. iRepertoire HTBI primers and Arm-PCR amplification of CDR3 regions were used to construct TCR beta libraries. TCRdb cleaned the public reads at Q25 with fastp, built clones with MiXCR and kept in-frame beta chains. Rows are unified per CDR3 protein, each entry keeping the most common DNA and genes. This sample gives 420,000 or so distinct CDR3 sequences in total; about a sixth of them show up just once. 20% to 25% of the sample is in the top ten clones. These same records also appear under a second study, on T cells in Graves' hyperthyroidism and ophthalmopathy.

The sample was peripheral blood mononuclear cells (PBMCs), taken at new diagnosis, from a patient treated with antithyroid drugs. The source of these receptors is a woman between 18 and 29 years old with Graves disease. Donor details come from another sample of the same person, matched by shared clones.

This clonotype was seen ten or more times. The chain carries TRBV20-1 and TRBJ2-7; TRBD2 matches 7 bases. This CDR3 comprises 11 residues. Germline CDR1 and CDR2: DFQATT and SNEGSKA (reference sequence). The junction had 5 bases not matched to a gene; V was cut back by 8 bases and J by 4 bases. The CDR3 nucleotides read TGCAGTTGCGGGAGTGCATACGAGCAGTACTTC. It translates to CSCGSAYEQYF.

This clonotype was recorded at least ten times. The rearrangement links TRBV5-1 to TRBJ2-7; D perhaps matches TRBD2 (5 bases). Deletions cut 4 bases from V and 0 bases from J, with 5 bases between. Germline assignment: CDR1 SGHRS and CDR2 YFSETQ. The CDR3 runs 12 residues. DNA of the CDR3: TGCGCCAGCAGCCGGGACTCCTACGAGCAGTACTTC. This sequence encodes CASSRDSYEQYF.

The genes are TRBV5-1 and TRBJ1-2; D is perhaps TRBD1 (6 bases). V lost 7 bases and J lost 3, with 16 bases in between. The V gene's germline CDR1 is SGHRS and CDR2 YFSETQ. CDR3 length equals 14 residues. The CDR3 here is CASRVQRTDYGYTF. CDR3 DNA sequence: TGCGCCAGCCGGGTGCAACGGACAGACTATGGCTACACCTTC.

This clonotype has more than one count but fewer than ten. The chain links TRBV18 to TRBJ2-1; D gene unclear. V was shortened by 3 bases and J by 3 bases, with 9 bases between the two germline ends. This CDR3 has 14 residues. Germline V gives CDR1 KGHSH, CDR2 LQKENI. In nucleotides, the CDR3 is TGTGCCAGCTCACCTATGGACCTCTACAATGAGCAGTTCTTC. This gives the protein CASSPMDLYNEQFF.

This clonotype was counted ten times or more. CDR3 sequence (DNA): TGTGCCAGCAGACAACGGGCTAGCGGGAGCGGTGAGACCCAGTACTTC. It encodes CASRQRASGSGETQYF. The chain has TRBV2 and TRBJ2-5, with 10 bases fitting TRBD2. CDR1 SNHLY and CDR2 FYNNEI come from the germline V gene. V was pared by 6 bases and J by 5 bases, with 12 bases of the junction left unmatched. The CDR3 covers 16 residues.

The sample holds many counts of this clonotype. The chain employs TRBV27 and TRBJ2-7; no clear D. Germline CDR1 MNHEY, CDR2 SMNVEV (reference sequence). Trimming removed 6 bases from V and 3 bases from J, with 15 bases in between. The CDR3 is 14 residues long. The CDR3 DNA reads as TGTGCCAGCAGACCCCTCGGGCAGTTCTACGAGCAGTACTTC. This gives the protein CASRPLGQFYEQYF.

The rearrangement joins TRBV11-2 to TRBJ1-6, with 9 bases that match TRBD1. The CDR3 extends over 14 amino acids. The V segment lost 4 bases and the J segment 7 bases; nucleotides outside the gene matches: 2. The germline V gene has CDR1 SGHAT and CDR2 FQNNGV. The chain's CDR3 is CASSWGQGNSPLHF. The CDR3, as DNA: TGTGCCAGCAGCTGGGGACAGGGCAATTCACCCCTCCACTTT.

This clonotype was observed a single time. The gene calls are TRBV19 and TRBJ1-4, with D possibly being TRBD1 (6 bases). V shed 3 bases and J shed 0 bases, with 8 bases lying between them. Germline loops: CDR1 LNHDA, CDR2 SQIVND (reference sequence). The CDR3 has 15 residues. CDR3 in amino acids: CASSIRGATNEKLFF. In DNA, the CDR3 is TGTGCCAGTAGTATTAGGGGGGCAACTAATGAAAAACTGTTTTTT.

This clonotype was counted a few times. It may be a read error: a sequence one base away is much more abundant. This rearrangement joins TRBV27 to TRBJ1-1; weak D call: TRBD1 (5 bases). From germline, CDR1 is MNHEY and CDR2 SMNVEV (reference sequence). The CDR3 is made up of 15 amino acids. DNA for the CDR3: TGTGCCGGCAGTTTAATGGAGGGGATGAACACTGAAGCTTTCTTT. It codes for CAGSLMEGMNTEAFF.

This clonotype was observed many times. The chain carries TRBV5-8 and TRBJ2-3, with D perhaps matching TRBD2 (6 bases). Trimming removed 7 bases at V and 0 bases at J, with 12 bases between. CDR1 is SGHTS and CDR2 is YDEGEE in the germline V gene. The CDR3 length is 14 residues. CDR3 DNA: TGTGCCAGCCCGGGACTGGTGAGCACAGATACGCAGTATTTT. Encoded protein: CASPGLVSTDTQYF.

The V and J genes are TRBV30 and TRBJ1-5, with a possible D match to TRBD1 (5 bases). Germline V lookup: CDR1 GTSNPN, CDR2 SVGIG (reference sequence). There are 17 residues in the CDR3. The V and J ends lost 2 bases and 5 bases respectively, with 22 bases between them. CDR3 residues: CAWSPKLGLGAHQPQHF. The CDR3 coding sequence is TGTGCCTGGAGTCCCAAATTGGGATTAGGGGCACATCAGCCCCAGCATTTT.

As concerns this clonotype: One base separates it from a far larger clone, so it is likely a read error. The chain recombines TRBV7-2 with TRBJ2-4; no definite D call. The closer fit of TRBJ2-1 to the DNA end suggests the J call may be wrong. The CDR3 is 13 residues long. In germline, CDR1 is SGHTA, CDR2 FQGNSA. The CDR3 DNA reads TGTGCCAGCAGCTTAGAGAGTAGGCAGACCCAGTTCTTC. Translated: CASSLESRQTQFF.

Of note for this clonotype: This could be a read error, since a much larger clone is one nucleotide away. The chain uses TRBV11-2 and TRBJ2-2; D might be TRBD2 (5 bases). The CDR3 runs 16 residues. The germline V gene encodes CDR1 SGHAT and CDR2 FQNNGV. V lost 0 bases and J lost 6, with 14 bases in between. Here the CDR3 reads CASSLDMGARAGELFF. The CDR3 bases are TGTGCCAGCAGCTTAGATATGGGAGCGAGAGCCGGGGAGCTGTTTTTT.

This clonotype was picked up many times. V and J are TRBV7-9 and TRBJ2-7; D is unresolved. The CDR3 has 11 amino acids. Trimming shortened V by 5 bases and J by 7 bases, and 9 bases separated the two germline ends. The germline gives CDR1 SEHNR, CDR2 FQNEAQ (reference sequence). The CDR3 is CASSPVSEQYF. The CDR3 coding sequence is TGTGCCAGCAGCCCGGTTTCGGAGCAGTACTTC. Filled out from reference TRBV7-9 and TRBJ2-7, the complete variable domain reads DTGVSQNPRHKITKRGQNVTFRCDPISEHNRLYWYRQTLGQGPEFLTYFQNEAQLEKSRLLSDRFSAERPKGSFSTLEIQRTEQGDSAMYLCASSPVSEQYFGPGTRLTVT.

This clonotype showed up just a few times. The chain combines TRBV19 with TRBJ1-2, with D perhaps TRBD1 (5 bases). The CDR3 contains 13 residues. Trimming took 8 bases from V and 3 from J, leaving 13 bases between them. Looked up from germline, CDR1 is LNHDA and CDR2 is SQIVND (reference sequence). CDR3 sequence reads: CASDTGAYYGYTF. The CDR3 coding sequence is TGTGCCAGTGACACCGGGGCTTACTATGGCTACACCTTC.

This clonotype occurred a few times. The V and J genes are TRBV20-1 and TRBJ2-1; no firm D call. Per the germline V gene, CDR1 is DFQATT and CDR2 is SNEGSKA (reference sequence). V dropped 1 base and J dropped 3 bases, with 4 bases sitting between them. The CDR3 has 12 amino acids. CDR3 DNA: TGCAGTGCTAGAGCCAACTACAATGAGCAGTTCTTC. Amino acid sequence: CSARANYNEQFF.

The V gene is TRBV6-5, the J gene TRBJ1-3; D possibly corresponds to TRBD1 (6 bases). Germline V gene sequence: CDR1 MNHEY, CDR2 SVGAGI. The CDR3 is 15 amino acids. With 2 bases removed from V and 4 bases from J, the gap between germline ends came to 12 bases. Here the CDR3 reads CASSYPSGAGNTIYF. Written as DNA, the CDR3 is TGTGCCAGCAGTTACCCGTCAGGGGCCGGAAACACCATATATTTT.

The CDR3 nucleotides are TGTGCCAGCAACCTAGCCCTCGGAGGGCTAGCGGGACGAGGCGAGCAGTTCTTC. It translates to CASNLALGGLAGRGEQFF. V is TRBV7-8 and J is TRBJ2-1, with TRBD2 matching 9 bases. With 7 bases clipped from V and 10 bases from J, the junction kept 23 bases outside the gene matches. The CDR3 is made up of 18 amino acids. Germline CDR1 is SGHVS and CDR2 is FQNEAQ. Looking up the rest from reference TRBV7-8 and TRBJ2-1 gives the full variable domain: GAGVSQSPRYKVAKRGQDVALRCDPISGHVSLFWYQQALGQGPEFLTYFQNEAQLDKSGLPSDRFFAERPEGSVSTLKIQRTQQEDSAVYLCASNLALGGLAGRGEQFFGPGTRLTVL.

Comment on this clonotype: Mismatch with germline at one junction end may stem from a read error. The chain is built from TRBV12-3 or TRBV12-4 and TRBJ1-2; unclear D gene. The CDR3 has 12 amino acids. CDR3 loop: CAGSFANYGYTF. In DNA form, the CDR3 reads TGTGCCGGCAGTTTTGCTAACTATGGCTACACCTTC.

The chain recombines TRBV10-3 with TRBJ2-4; D remains unclear. This CDR3 has 17 amino acids. CDR1 is ENHRY, CDR2 SYGVKD, per germline. V shed 0 bases and J shed 0 bases, with 12 bases lying between them. The CDR3 coding sequence is TGTGCCATCAGTGAGTCCGCCGGCCAAGTAGCCAAAAACATTCAGTACTTC. Its translation: CAISESAGQVAKNIQYF.